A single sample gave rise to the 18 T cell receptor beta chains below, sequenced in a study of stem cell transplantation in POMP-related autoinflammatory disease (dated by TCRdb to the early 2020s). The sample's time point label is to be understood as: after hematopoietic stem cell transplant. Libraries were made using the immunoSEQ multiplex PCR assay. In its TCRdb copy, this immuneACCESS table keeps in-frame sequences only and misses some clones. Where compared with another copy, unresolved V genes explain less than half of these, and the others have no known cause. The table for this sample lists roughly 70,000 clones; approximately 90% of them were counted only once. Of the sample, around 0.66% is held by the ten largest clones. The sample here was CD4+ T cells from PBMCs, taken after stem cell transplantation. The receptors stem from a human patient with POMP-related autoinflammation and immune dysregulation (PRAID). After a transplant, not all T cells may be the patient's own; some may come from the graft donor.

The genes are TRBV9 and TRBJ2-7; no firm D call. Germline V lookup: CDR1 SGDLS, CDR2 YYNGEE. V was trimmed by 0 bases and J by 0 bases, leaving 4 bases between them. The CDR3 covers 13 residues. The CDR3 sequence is CASSVDASYEQYF. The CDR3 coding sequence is TGTGCCAGCAGCGTAGATGCCTCCTACGAGCAGTACTTC.

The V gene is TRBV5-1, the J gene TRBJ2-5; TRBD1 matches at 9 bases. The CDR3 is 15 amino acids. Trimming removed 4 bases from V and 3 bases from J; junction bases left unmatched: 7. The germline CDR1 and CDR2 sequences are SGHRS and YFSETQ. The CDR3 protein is CASSIRQGGEETQYF. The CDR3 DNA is TGCGCCAGCAGCATAAGACAGGGGGGTGAAGAGACCCAGTACTTC.

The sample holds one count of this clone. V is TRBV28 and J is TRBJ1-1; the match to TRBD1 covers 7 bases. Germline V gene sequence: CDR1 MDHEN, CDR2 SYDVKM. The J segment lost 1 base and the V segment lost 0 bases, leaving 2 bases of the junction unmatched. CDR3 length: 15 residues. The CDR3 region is CASSLWEGANTEAFF. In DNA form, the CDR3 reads TGTGCCAGCAGTTTATGGGAGGGGGCGAACACTGAAGCTTTCTTT.

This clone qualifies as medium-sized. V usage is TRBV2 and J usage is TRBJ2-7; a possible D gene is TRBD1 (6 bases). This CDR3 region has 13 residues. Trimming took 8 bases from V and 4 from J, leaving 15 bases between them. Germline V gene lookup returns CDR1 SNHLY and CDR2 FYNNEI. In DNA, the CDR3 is TGTGCCAGCGGGGGCCGGGGTCAATACGAGCAGTACGTC. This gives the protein CASGGRGQYEQYV.

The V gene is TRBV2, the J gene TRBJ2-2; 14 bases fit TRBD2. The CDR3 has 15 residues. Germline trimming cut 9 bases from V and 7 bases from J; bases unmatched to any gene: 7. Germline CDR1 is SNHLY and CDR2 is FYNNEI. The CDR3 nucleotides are TGTGCCAGTACCGGGACTAGCGGGAGTGGCGGGGAGCTGTTTTTT. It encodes CASTGTSGSGGELFF.

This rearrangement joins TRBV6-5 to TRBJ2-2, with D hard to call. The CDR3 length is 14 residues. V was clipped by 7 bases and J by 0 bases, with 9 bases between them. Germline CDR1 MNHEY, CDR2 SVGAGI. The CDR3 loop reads CASKASPNTGELFF. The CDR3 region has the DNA TGTGCCAGCAAAGCCTCCCCGAACACCGGGGAGCTGTTTTTT.

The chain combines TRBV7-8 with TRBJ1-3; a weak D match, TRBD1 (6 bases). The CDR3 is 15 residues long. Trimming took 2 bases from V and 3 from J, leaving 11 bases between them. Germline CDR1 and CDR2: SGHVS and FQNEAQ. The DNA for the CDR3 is TGTGCCAGCAGCTTAAGTGGGGGGCATGGAAACACCATATATTTT. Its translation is CASSLSGGHGNTIYF.

The CDR3 loop reads CASSGAGGPYTGELFF. For the CDR3, the DNA is TGTGCCAGCAGTGGAGCGGGAGGGCCTTACACCGGGGAGCTGTTTTTT. V and J are TRBV2 and TRBJ2-2; TRBD2 matches 10 bases. The CDR3 loop spans 16 amino acids. The V gene's germline CDR1 is SNHLY and CDR2 FYNNEI. The junction had 5 bases not matched to a gene; V was cut back by 4 bases and J by 3 bases.

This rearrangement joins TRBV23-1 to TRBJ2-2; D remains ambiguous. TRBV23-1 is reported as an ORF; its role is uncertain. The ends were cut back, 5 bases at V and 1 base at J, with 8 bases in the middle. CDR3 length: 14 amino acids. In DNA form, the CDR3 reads TGCGCCAGCAGTTCCCCCGTGAACACCGGGGAGCTGTTTTTT. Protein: CASSSPVNTGELFF.

CDR3 protein: CASRFYTGTGELFF. CDR3 DNA: TGTGCCAGCAGGTTTTATACAGGGACCGGGGAGCTGTTTTTT. J is TRBJ2-2 and V is TRBV11-2, with D tentatively TRBD1 (6 bases). The CDR3 has 14 amino acids. V gave up 6 bases and J gave up 5 bases, with 13 bases separating them. Germline CDR1 is SGHAT and CDR2 is FQNNGV.

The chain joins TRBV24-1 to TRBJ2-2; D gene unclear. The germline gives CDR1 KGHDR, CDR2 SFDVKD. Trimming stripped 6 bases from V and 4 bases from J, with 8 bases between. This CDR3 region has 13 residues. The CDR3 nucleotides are TGTGCCACCAGTAATAGTCGCACCGGGGAGCTGTTTTTT. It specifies CATSNSRTGELFF.

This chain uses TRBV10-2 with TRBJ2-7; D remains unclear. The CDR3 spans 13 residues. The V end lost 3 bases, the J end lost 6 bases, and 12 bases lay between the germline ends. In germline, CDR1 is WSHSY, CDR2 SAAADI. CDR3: CASSEGWTCEQYF. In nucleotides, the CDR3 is TGCGCCAGCAGTGAAGGTTGGACCTGCGAGCAGTACTTC.

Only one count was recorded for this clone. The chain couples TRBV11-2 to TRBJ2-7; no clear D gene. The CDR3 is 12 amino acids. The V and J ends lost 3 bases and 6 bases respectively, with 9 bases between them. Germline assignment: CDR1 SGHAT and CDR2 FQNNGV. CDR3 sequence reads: CASSFSFAEQYF. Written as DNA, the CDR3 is TGTGCCAGCAGCTTTAGTTTCGCCGAGCAGTACTTC.

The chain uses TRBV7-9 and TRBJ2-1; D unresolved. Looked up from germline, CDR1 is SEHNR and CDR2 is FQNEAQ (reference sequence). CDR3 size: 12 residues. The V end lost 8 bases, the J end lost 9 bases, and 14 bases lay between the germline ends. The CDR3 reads CASQSLNGEQFF. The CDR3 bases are TGTGCCAGCCAAAGCTTAAATGGTGAGCAGTTCTTC.

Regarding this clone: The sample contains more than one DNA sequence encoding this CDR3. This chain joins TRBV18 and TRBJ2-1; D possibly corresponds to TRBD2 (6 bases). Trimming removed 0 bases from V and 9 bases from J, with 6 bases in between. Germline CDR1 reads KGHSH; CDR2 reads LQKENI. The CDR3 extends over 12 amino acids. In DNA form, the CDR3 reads TGTGCCAGCTCACCACCGGGGGGTGAGCAGTTCTTC. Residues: CASSPPGGEQFF.

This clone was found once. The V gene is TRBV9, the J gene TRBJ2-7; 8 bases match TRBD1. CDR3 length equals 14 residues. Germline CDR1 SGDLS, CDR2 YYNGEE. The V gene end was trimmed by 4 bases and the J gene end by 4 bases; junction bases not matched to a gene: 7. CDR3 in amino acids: CASSPRTGLYEQYF. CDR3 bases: TGTGCCAGCAGCCCGAGGACAGGGCTGTACGAGCAGTACTTC.

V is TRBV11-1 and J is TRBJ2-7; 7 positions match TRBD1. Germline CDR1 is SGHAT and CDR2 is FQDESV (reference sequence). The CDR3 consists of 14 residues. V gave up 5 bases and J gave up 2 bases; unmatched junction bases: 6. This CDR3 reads CASSQTGLTYEQYF. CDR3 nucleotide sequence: TGTGCCAGCAGCCAGACAGGGTTGACCTACGAGCAGTACTTC.

CDR3 residues: CSASGFPSTGGDYGYTF. The CDR3 DNA reads as TGCAGTGCTAGTGGTTTTCCTTCGACAGGAGGGGACTATGGCTACACCTTC. This sequence joins TRBV20-1 and TRBJ1-2; perhaps TRBD1 as D (6 bases). The CDR3 covers 17 residues. Germline V gives CDR1 DFQATT, CDR2 SNEGSKA (reference sequence). V was trimmed by 3 bases and J by 3 bases, leaving 23 bases between them.